This T cell receptor beta chain was identified in a study of CD8+ T cells in alopecia areata. Across the study: Oral tofacitinib (5 to 10 mg twice daily) was administered to treated patients.

For this clone: Its matching antigen is unknown.

Trimming removed 5 bases at V and 0 bases at J, with 11 bases between. This CDR3 comprises 14 residues. Germline-derived CDR1 and CDR2 are LNHDA and SQIVND (reference sequence). After isolation, RNA underwent reverse transcription to generate cDNA as the sequencing template. TCRdb keeps only in-frame clones here, not all; method: immunoSEQ multiplex PCR. The sample holds some 210,000 clones, under 70% seen once. The treatment: oral pan-JAK inhibitor, 5-10 mg twice daily. PBMCs yielded sorted CD4+ and CD8+ T cells. Whole-study findings and limits: Higher clonality was seen in lesional scalp than in normal scalp, especially in alopecia totalis/universalis.

The sequences come from CD4+ T cells sorted from blood, collected between weeks 43 and 45, from a patient treated with tofacitinib. The source of this sequence is a human donor with alopecia areata. The chain combines TRBV19 with TRBJ2-7; D gene ambiguous. The CDR3 here is CASSRAKHSYEQYF. The CDR3 DNA reads as TGTGCCAGTAGTCGCGCCAAGCACTCCTACGAGCAGTACTTC.